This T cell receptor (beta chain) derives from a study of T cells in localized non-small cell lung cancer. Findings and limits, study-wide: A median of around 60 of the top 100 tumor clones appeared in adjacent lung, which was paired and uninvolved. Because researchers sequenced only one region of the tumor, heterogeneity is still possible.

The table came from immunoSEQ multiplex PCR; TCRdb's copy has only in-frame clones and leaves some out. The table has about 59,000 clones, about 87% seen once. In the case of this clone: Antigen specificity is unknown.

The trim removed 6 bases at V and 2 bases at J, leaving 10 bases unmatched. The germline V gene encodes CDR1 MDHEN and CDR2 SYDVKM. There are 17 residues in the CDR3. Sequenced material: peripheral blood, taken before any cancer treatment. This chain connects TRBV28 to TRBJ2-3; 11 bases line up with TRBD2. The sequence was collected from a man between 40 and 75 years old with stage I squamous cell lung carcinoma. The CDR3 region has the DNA TGTGCCAGCAGCCTGGGAACTAGCGGGGGATTCACAGATACGCAGTATTTT. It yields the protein CASSLGTSGGFTDTQYF.